The T cell receptor beta chain described here comes from a study of blood T cell repertoires in COVID-19. Study as a whole: Acute and convalescent COVID-19 samples came from the United States, Italy and Spain.

The data were produced by immunoSEQ multiplex PCR, yet TCRdb's version contains in-frame clones alone and is incomplete. The data show under 200,000 clones, approximately 80% seen once. CDR3 length equals 13 residues. CDR1 and CDR2 (germline): KGHDR, SFDVKD. V lost 4 bases to trimming and J lost 6 bases, with 11 bases between them. Participants, 18 to 89 years old, spanned some 23 US areas. In assigning cohorts, the study relied on participant-reported clinical history. The chain couples TRBV24-1 to TRBJ1-2; a possible D gene is TRBD1 (5 bases). The sequence was collected from a woman aged 55-70 years with acute COVID-19. The sequencing sample was made of PBMCs or T cells enriched from blood (not recorded which). The CDR3 region has the DNA TGTGCCACCAGTGAACCGACAGCGAATGGCTACACCTTC. Amino acid sequence: CATSEPTANGYTF.